This entry is about one T cell receptor (beta chain). The CDR3 runs to 15 residues. Germline CDR1 is MNHEY and CDR2 is SVGAGI. V lost 6 bases to trimming and J lost 7 bases; unmatched junction nucleotides: 7. Per the study methods: The authors estimated nucleated cell counts from reference gene primer amplification. This table comes from immunoSEQ multiplex PCR, and its TCRdb copy is limited to in-frame clones, with some not included. That table gives V, J and clone size, and the DNA gave D and trimming. There are 85,000 to 100,000 clones in the sample; around three quarters occur only once, and roughly 8.2% lies in the top ten. The sample is drawn from a study of blood T cell repertoires in COVID-19. As for the study in general: Donors in the United States, Italy and Spain gave samples during acute or convalescent COVID-19.

The sample consisted of peripheral blood. The TCR sequence derives from a man in his forties or fifties who had recovered from COVID-19. The rearrangement links TRBV6-5 to TRBJ2-1, with 12 bases that match TRBD2. The CDR3 sequence is CASSALAGGRNEQFF. DNA for the CDR3: TGTGCCAGCAGCGCCCTAGCGGGAGGGAGGAATGAGCAGTTCTTC.